This paragraph covers one T cell receptor (beta chain) sequence. The repertoire was sequenced with immunoSEQ multiplex PCR; TCRdb's copy has only in-frame clones and lacks some. Of roughly 310,000 clones in the sample, under 95% were seen once. This entry comes from a study of blood T cell repertoires in COVID-19. Across the study: From T cells, B-cell-depleted T cells, or PBMCs came the material, which was cDNA or gDNA.

Participant age was roughly 18 to 95 years, and participants resided in fewer than 30 US areas. Before being deemed recovered, Cohort 3 donors had two negative PCRs, clearance, or symptom resolution. The sequenced sample consisted of PBMCs or T cells enriched from blood (not recorded which). This TCR derives from a man aged 55 to 70 who had recovered from COVID-19.

This chain's CDR3 is CASSGRRGFHNSPLHF. CDR3 sequence (DNA): TGCGCCAGCAGTGGGAGGAGAGGCTTCCATAATTCACCCCTCCACTTT. The chain recombines TRBV10-1 with TRBJ1-6; D unresolved. Germline assignment: CDR1 WNHNN and CDR2 SYGVQD (reference sequence). The CDR3 length is 16 residues. V lost 4 bases and J 5 bases, leaving 15 bases between the germline ends.